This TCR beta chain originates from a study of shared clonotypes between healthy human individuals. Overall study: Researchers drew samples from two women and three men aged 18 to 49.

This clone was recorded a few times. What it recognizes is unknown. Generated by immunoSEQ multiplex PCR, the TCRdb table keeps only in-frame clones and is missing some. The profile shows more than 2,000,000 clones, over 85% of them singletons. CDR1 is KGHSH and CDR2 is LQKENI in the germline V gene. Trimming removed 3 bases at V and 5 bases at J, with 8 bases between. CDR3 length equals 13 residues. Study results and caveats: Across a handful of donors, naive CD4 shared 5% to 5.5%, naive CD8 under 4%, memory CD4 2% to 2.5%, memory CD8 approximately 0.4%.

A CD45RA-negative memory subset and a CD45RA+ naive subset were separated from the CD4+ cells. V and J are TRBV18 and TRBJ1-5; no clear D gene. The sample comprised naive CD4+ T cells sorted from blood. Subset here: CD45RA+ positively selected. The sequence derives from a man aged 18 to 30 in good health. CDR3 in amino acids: CASSPKSDQPQHF. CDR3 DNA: TGTGCCAGCTCACCCAAGTCCGATCAGCCCCAGCATTTT.